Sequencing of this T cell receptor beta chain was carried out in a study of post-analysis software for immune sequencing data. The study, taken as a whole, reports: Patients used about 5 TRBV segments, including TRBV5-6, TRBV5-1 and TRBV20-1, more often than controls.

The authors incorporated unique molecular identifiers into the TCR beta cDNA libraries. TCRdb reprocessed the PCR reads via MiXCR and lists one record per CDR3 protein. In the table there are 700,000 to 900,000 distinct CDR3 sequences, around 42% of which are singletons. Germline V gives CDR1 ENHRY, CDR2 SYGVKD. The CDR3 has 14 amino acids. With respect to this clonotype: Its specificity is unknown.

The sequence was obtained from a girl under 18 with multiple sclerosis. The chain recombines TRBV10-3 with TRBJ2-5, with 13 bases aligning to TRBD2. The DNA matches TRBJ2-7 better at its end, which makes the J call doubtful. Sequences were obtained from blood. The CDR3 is CAPTGTSGTYEQYF. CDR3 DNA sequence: TGTGCCCCAACGGGGACTAGCGGGACCTACGAGCAGTACTTC.